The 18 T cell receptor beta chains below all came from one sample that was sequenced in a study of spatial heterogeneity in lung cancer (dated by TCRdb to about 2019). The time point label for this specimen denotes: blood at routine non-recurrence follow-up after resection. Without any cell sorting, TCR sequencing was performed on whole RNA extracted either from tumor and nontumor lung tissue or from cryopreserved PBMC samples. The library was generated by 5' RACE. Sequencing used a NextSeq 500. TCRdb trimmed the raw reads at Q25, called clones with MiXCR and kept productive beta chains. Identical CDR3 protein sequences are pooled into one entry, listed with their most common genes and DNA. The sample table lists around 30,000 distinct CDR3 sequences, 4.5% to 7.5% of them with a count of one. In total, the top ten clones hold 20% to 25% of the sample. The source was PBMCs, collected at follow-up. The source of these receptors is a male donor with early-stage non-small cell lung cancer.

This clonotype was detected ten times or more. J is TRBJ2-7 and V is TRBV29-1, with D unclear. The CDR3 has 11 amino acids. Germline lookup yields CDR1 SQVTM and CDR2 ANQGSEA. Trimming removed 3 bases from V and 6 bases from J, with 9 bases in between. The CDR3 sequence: CSVDLVIEQYF. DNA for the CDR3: TGCAGCGTTGATCTCGTGATCGAGCAGTACTTC.

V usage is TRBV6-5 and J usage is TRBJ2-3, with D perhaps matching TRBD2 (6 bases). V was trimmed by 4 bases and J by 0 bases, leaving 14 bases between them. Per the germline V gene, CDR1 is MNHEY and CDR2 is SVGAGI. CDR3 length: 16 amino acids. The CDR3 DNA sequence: TGTGCCAGCAGTTCTACCAGGACTACCAGCACAGATACGCAGTATTTT. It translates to CASSSTRTTSTDTQYF.

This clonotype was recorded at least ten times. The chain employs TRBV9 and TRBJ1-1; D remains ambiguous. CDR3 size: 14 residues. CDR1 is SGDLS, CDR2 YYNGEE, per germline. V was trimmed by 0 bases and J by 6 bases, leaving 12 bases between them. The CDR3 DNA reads TGTGCCAGCAGCGTAGGACCAGAGGACCCTGAAGCTTTCTTT. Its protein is CASSVGPEDPEAFF.

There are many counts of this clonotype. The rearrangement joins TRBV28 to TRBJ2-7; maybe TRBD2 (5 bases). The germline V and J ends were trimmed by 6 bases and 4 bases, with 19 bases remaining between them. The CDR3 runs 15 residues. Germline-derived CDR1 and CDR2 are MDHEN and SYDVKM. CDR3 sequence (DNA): TGTGCCAGCAGGCATTGGCGACGGGGTCTATACGAGCAGTACGTC. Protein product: CASRHWRRGLYEQYV.

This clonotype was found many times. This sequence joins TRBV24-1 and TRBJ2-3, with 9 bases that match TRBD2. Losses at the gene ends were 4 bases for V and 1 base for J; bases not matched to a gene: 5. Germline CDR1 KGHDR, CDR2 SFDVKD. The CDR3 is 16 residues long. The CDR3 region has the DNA TGTGCCACCAGTGAACCTGTAGCGGGGGGCACAGATACGCAGTATTTT. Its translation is CATSEPVAGGTDTQYF.

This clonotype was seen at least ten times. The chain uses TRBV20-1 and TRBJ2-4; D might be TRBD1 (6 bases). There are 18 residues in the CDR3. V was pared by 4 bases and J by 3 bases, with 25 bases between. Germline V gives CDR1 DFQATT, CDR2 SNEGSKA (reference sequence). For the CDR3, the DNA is TGCAGTGCTACTACCTCCGGGACACGAGTTGGAGGCAAAAACATTCAGTACTTC. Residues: CSATTSGTRVGGKNIQYF.

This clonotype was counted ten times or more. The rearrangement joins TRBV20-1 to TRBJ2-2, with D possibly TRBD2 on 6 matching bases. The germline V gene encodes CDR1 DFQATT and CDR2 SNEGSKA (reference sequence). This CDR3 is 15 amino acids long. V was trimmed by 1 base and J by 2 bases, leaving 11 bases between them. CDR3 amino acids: CSARGGRFNTGELFF. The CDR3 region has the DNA TGCAGTGCTAGAGGGGGGAGGTTTAACACCGGGGAGCTGTTTTTT.

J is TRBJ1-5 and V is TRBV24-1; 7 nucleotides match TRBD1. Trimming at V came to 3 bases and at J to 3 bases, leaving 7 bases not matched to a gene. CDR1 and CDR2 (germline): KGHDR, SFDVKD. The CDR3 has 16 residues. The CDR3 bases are TGTGCCACCAGTGATCCAGACGGACAGGACAATCAGCCCCAGCATTTT. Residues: CATSDPDGQDNQPQHF.

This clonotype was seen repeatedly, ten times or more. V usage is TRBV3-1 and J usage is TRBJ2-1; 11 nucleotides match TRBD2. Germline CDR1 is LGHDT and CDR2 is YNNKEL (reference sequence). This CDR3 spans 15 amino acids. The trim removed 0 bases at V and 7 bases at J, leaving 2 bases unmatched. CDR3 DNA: TGTGCCAGCAGCCAAGATACTAGCGGGAGTAATGAGCAGTTCTTC. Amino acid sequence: CASSQDTSGSNEQFF.

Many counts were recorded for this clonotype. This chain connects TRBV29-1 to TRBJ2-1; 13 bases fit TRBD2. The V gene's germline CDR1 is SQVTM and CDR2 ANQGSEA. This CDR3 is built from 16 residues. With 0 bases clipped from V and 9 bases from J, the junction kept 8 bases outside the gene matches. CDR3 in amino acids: CSVEEPGLAGWGEQFF. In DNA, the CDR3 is TGCAGCGTTGAAGAACCGGGACTAGCGGGATGGGGTGAGCAGTTCTTC.

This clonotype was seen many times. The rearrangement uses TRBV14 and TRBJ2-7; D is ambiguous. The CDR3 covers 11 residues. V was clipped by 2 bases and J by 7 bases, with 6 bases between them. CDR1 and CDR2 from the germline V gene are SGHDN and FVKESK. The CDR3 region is CASSQFTEQYF. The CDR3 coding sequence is TGTGCCAGCAGCCAATTCACGGAGCAGTACTTC.

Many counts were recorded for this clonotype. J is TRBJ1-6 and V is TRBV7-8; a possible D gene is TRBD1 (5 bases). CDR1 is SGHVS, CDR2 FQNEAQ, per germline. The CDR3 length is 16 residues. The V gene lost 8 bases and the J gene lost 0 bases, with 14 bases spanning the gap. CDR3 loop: CASGERQPSYNSPLHF. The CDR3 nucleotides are TGTGCCAGCGGGGAAAGACAGCCCTCCTATAATTCACCCCTCCACTTT.

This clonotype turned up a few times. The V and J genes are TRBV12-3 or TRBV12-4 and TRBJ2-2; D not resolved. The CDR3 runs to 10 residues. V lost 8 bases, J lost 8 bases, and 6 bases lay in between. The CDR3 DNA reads TGTGCCAGCTTCGGAGGGGAGCTGTTTTTT. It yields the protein CASFGGELFF.

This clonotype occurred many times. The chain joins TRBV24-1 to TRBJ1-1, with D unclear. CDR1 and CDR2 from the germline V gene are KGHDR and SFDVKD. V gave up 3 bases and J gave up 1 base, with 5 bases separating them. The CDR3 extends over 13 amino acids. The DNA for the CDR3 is TGTGCCACCAGTGATCCAGGGAACACTGAAGCTTTCTTT. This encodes CATSDPGNTEAFF.

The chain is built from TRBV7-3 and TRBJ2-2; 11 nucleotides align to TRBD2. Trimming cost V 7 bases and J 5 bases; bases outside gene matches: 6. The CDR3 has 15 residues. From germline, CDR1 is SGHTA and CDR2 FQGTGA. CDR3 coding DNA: TGTGCCAGCATCATTAGCGGGAGGGGTACCGGGGAGCTGTTTTTT. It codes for CASIISGRGTGELFF.

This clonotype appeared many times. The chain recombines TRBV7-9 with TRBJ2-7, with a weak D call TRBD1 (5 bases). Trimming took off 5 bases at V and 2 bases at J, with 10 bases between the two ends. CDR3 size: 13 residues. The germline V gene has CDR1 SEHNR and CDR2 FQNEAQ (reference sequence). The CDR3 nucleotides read TGTGCCAGCAGCGTAGGACACCCCTACGAGCAGTACGTC. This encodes CASSVGHPYEQYV.

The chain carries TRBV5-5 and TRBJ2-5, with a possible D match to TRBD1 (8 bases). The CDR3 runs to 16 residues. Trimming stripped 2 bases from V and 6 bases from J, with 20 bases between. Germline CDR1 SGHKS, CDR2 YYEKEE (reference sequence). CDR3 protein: CASSFRSTGEGKTQYF. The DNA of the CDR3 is TGTGCCAGCAGCTTTCGCTCGACAGGGGAGGGAAAGACCCAGTACTTC.

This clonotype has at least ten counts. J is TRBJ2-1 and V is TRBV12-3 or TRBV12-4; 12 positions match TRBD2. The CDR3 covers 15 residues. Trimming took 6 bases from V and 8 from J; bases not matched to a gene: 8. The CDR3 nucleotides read TGTGCCAGCAGCTTGACTAGCGGGAGAGTCGATGAGCAGTTCTTC. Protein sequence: CASSLTSGRVDEQFF.